What follows are 25 T cell receptor beta chains derived from one specimen sequenced in a study of radiotherapy plus CTLA-4 blockade in lung cancer. Sequenced by immunoSEQ multiplex PCR; TCRdb stores in-frame clones only, minus some. The sample shows 70,000 to 100,000 clones, more than 75% of them seen only once. The sample was peripheral blood, taken from a patient treated with radiotherapy plus ipilimumab. These receptors were obtained from a human donor with non-small cell lung cancer who had a partial response to radiotherapy plus ipilimumab.

The chain is built from TRBV7-3 and TRBJ1-5; no reliable D call. V lost 5 bases, J lost 5 bases, and 10 bases lay in between. The CDR3 contains 13 residues. The germline CDR1 and CDR2 sequences are SGHTA and FQGTGA. The DNA of the CDR3 is TGTGCCAGCAGCCGCGGGCGCGATCAGCCCCAGCATTTT. Amino acids: CASSRGRDQPQHF. Full variable domain (remainder filled in from reference TRBV7-3 and TRBJ1-5): GAGVSQTPSNKVTEKGKYVELRCDPISGHTALYWYRQSLGQGPEFLIYFQGTGAADDSGLPNDRFFAVRPEGSVSTLKIQRTERGDSAVYLCASSRGRDQPQHFGDGTRLSIL.

The genes are TRBV27 and TRBJ2-1, with a tentative D call TRBD2 (6 bases). Germline values: CDR1 MNHEY, CDR2 SMNVEV (reference sequence). Trimming pared 4 bases from V and 3 bases from J, leaving 16 bases between. The CDR3 has 16 residues. CDR3 in amino acids: CASSSPRGPDYNEQFF. CDR3 nucleotide sequence: TGTGCCAGCAGTTCGCCGCGGGGACCAGACTACAATGAGCAGTTCTTC.

Only one count was recorded for this clone. The gene calls are TRBV28 and TRBJ2-2, with 9 bases lining up with TRBD1. CDR1 and CDR2 from the germline V gene are MDHEN and SYDVKM. J gave up 5 bases and V 5 bases, and 6 bases lay outside the gene matches. The CDR3 is 15 amino acids. Here the CDR3 reads CASSNLGQGTGELFF. CDR3 DNA: TGTGCCAGCAGTAACTTGGGACAGGGAACCGGGGAGCTGTTTTTT.

V and J are TRBV28 and TRBJ2-3, with 8 bases matching TRBD2. V trimming: 3 bases; J trimming: 8 bases; junction bases outside the gene matches: 13. The CDR3 covers 16 residues. CDR1 MDHEN and CDR2 SYDVKM come from the germline V gene. The CDR3 region has the DNA TGTGCCAGCAGTTTGGGTAGCGGGATTGTTGTAGTTACGCAGTATTTT. It encodes CASSLGSGIVVVTQYF. Supplemented by reference TRBV28 and TRBJ2-3, the full variable domain reads DVKVTQSSRYLVKRTGEKVFLECVQDMDHENMFWYRQDPGLGLRLIYFSYDVKMKEKGDIPEGYSVSREKKERFSLILESASTNQTSMYLCASSLGSGIVVVTQYFGPGTRLTVL.

The chain employs TRBV5-1 and TRBJ1-1; TRBD1 aligns across 7 bases. Germline CDR1 SGHRS, CDR2 YFSETQ. J was trimmed by 1 base and V by 0 bases; bases with no gene match: 6. The CDR3 spans 16 residues. CDR3 DNA: TGCGCCAGCAGCTTGGCCGGGGACAGTGGGAACACTGAAGCTTTCTTT. Translated, it gives CASSLAGDSGNTEAFF. The full variable domain, in which reference TRBV5-1 and TRBJ1-1 provide the parts outside the CDR3, is KAGVTQTPRYLIKTRGQQVTLSCSPISGHRSVSWYQQTPGQGLQFLFEYFSETQRNKGNFPGRFSGRQFSNSRSEMNVSTLELGDSALYLCASSLAGDSGNTEAFFGQGTRLTVV.

The sample holds one count of this clone. V usage is TRBV7-2 and J usage is TRBJ2-7; 9 positions match TRBD2. Germline CDR1 is SGHTA and CDR2 is FQGNSA. There are 15 residues in the CDR3. Unmatched junction bases numbered 5, after V lost 3 bases and J lost 2 bases. CDR3 in DNA: TGTGCCAGCAGCTTGACTAGCGGAGGACCCTACGAGCAGTACGTC. It specifies CASSLTSGGPYEQYV.

V gene TRBV28 combines with J gene TRBJ1-4; TRBD1 matches 7 bases. V was clipped by 5 bases and J by 3 bases; unmatched bases: 6. Germline V gives CDR1 MDHEN, CDR2 SYDVKM. The CDR3 spans 15 residues. CDR3 bases: TGTGCCAGCAGTATTAGGGGGCGGGCTAATGAAAAACTGTTTTTT. Translated: CASSIRGRANEKLFF.

This chain joins TRBV2 and TRBJ2-1; 7 nucleotides match TRBD1. The CDR3 contains 15 residues. Trimming took 1 base from V and 7 from J; bases not matched to a gene: 7. Germline V gene lookup returns CDR1 SNHLY and CDR2 FYNNEI. This CDR3 reads CASSEEGTERNEQFF. The CDR3 coding sequence is TGTGCCAGCAGTGAAGAGGGGACAGAGAGAAATGAGCAGTTCTTC.

The chain links TRBV10-2 to TRBJ2-4, with 8 bases aligning to TRBD1. V shed 2 bases, J shed 1 base, and the junction held 4 bases outside the gene matches. CDR1 is WSHSY and CDR2 is SAAADI in the germline V gene. The CDR3 has 16 amino acids. DNA for the CDR3: TGCGCCAGCAGTGAGCTCAGGGGGCAGGCCAAAAACATTCAGTACTTC. Protein product: CASSELRGQAKNIQYF.

V usage is TRBV5-1 and J usage is TRBJ2-2; 7 nucleotides agree with TRBD1. CDR3 length equals 14 residues. The V segment lost 4 bases and the J segment 3 bases; nucleotides outside the gene matches: 3. From germline, CDR1 is SGHRS and CDR2 YFSETQ. The CDR3 is CASSGQADTGELFF. CDR3 DNA sequence: TGCGCCAGCAGCGGACAGGCGGACACCGGGGAGCTGTTTTTT.

The rearrangement uses TRBV2 and TRBJ1-6; 9 bases line up with TRBD1. The length of the CDR3 is 16 residues. The J segment lost 10 bases and the V segment lost 5 bases, leaving 12 bases of the junction unmatched. CDR1 is SNHLY, CDR2 FYNNEI, per germline. This chain's CDR3 is CASSWGTGLSGSPLHF. The CDR3 bases are TGTGCCAGCAGTTGGGGGACAGGGCTTTCAGGATCACCCCTCCACTTT.

V gene TRBV27 combines with J gene TRBJ1-3; 7 positions agree with TRBD1. CDR3 size: 17 residues. The germline V gene has CDR1 MNHEY and CDR2 SMNVEV (reference sequence). J lost 0 bases, V lost 6 bases, and 11 bases had no gene match. The CDR3 DNA follows: TGTGCCAGCAGCCCATACAGGGGCGAAAGCTCTGGAAACACCATATATTTT. Its protein is CASSPYRGESSGNTIYF.

This chain uses TRBV11-2 with TRBJ2-1; TRBD2 matches 11 bases. The CDR3 spans 15 residues. The germline V gene has CDR1 SGHAT and CDR2 FQNNGV. V lost 5 bases, J lost 2 bases, and 2 bases stayed unmatched. The CDR3 DNA sequence: TGTGCCAGCAGCAGTAGCGGGAGGGCCTACAATGAGCAGTTCTTC. The encoded protein is CASSSSGRAYNEQFF. Full variable domain (rest looked up from reference TRBV11-2 and TRBJ2-1): EAGVAQSPRYKIIEKRQSVAFWCNPISGHATLYWYQQILGQGPKLLIQFQNNGVVDDSQLPKDRFSAERLKGVDSTLKIQPAKLEDSAVYLCASSSSGRAYNEQFFGPGTRLTVL.

This clone was seen only once. V is TRBV18 and J is TRBJ2-3, with 9 bases identical to TRBD1. V was pared by 0 bases and J by 4 bases, with 8 bases of the junction left unmatched. The germline CDR1 and CDR2 sequences are KGHSH and LQKENI. This CDR3 comprises 17 residues. In DNA, the CDR3 is TGTGCCAGCTCACCACCGACGGGACAGGGAGGCGCAGATACGCAGTATTTT. It yields the protein CASSPPTGQGGADTQYF.

This clone was counted a single time. This chain connects TRBV5-1 to TRBJ2-7; 7 bases are a match to TRBD2. Unmatched junction bases numbered 7, after V lost 3 bases and J lost 7 bases. Germline CDR1 reads SGHRS; CDR2 reads YFSETQ. This CDR3 contains 13 residues. CDR3 sequence (DNA): TGCGCCAGCAGCTCAGGACTAGTGGAAGAGCAGTACTTC. As protein: CASSSGLVEEQYF.

The J gene is TRBJ2-7, the V gene TRBV15; 8 bases agree with TRBD1. Germline V CDR1 and CDR2: LNHNV, YYDKDF (reference sequence). The trim removed 8 bases at V and 2 bases at J, leaving 5 bases unmatched. CDR3 length: 13 amino acids. The CDR3 spells CATGTGSTYEQYF. The CDR3 nucleotides read TGTGCCACCGGGACAGGCAGTACCTACGAGCAGTACTTC.

This clone appeared a single time. This chain uses TRBV11-2 with TRBJ1-2; D not resolved. This CDR3 has 14 residues. CDR1 and CDR2 (germline): SGHAT, FQNNGV. V was clipped by 5 bases and J by 1 base, with 11 bases between them. The CDR3 region is CASSATGGNYGYTF. The CDR3 nucleotides are TGTGCCAGCAGCGCGACGGGAGGTAACTATGGCTACACCTTC.

The chain has TRBV4-1 and TRBJ2-3; unclear D gene. Looked up from germline, CDR1 is MGHRA and CDR2 is YSYEKL. Deletions cut 4 bases from V and 7 bases from J, with 15 bases between. CDR3 length equals 14 residues. In nucleotides, the CDR3 is TGCGCCAGCAGCCCCCCGGTTGATTTCAATACGCAGTATTTT. As protein: CASSPPVDFNTQYF.

V and J are TRBV7-2 and TRBJ2-3; TRBD2 might be the D (6 bases). The CDR3 contains 13 residues. The germline CDR1 and CDR2 sequences are SGHTA and FQGNSA. Trimming took 6 bases from V and 7 from J, leaving 14 bases between them. The CDR3 nucleotides are TGTGCCAGCAGACAACTAGCCTCGAATACGCAGTATTTT. Protein: CASRQLASNTQYF.

This chain joins TRBV19 and TRBJ1-2, with D hard to call. The CDR3 totals 14 residues. From germline, CDR1 is LNHDA and CDR2 SQIVND (reference sequence). V was shortened by 4 bases and J by 0 bases, with 9 bases between the two germline ends. The CDR3 DNA follows: TGTGCCAGTAGTAGCGACGGAGCTAACTATGGCTACACCTTC. Protein product: CASSSDGANYGYTF.

The table lists this clone with a few counts. The chain uses TRBV30 and TRBJ1-5; the D is unclear. Between the trimmed V and J ends, which lost 1 base and 3 bases, there was a span of 7 bases. From germline, CDR1 is GTSNPN and CDR2 SVGIG (reference sequence). The CDR3 runs 13 residues. The CDR3 spells CAWSGEPNQPQHF. DNA of the CDR3: TGTGCCTGGAGTGGAGAGCCCAATCAGCCCCAGCATTTT.

This clone came up once. The chain combines TRBV19 with TRBJ2-1; D is unclear. CDR3 length: 12 residues. The germline V gene encodes CDR1 LNHDA and CDR2 SQIVND (reference sequence). Trimming pared 3 bases from V and 6 bases from J, leaving 6 bases between. Written as DNA, the CDR3 is TGTGCCAGTAGTATCACAGCCAATGAGCAGTTCTTC. Translation gives CASSITANEQFF.

This chain links TRBV5-1 with TRBJ2-2; 7 nucleotides align to TRBD2. The junction had 7 bases not matched to a gene; V was cut back by 0 bases and J by 5 bases. Germline loops: CDR1 SGHRS, CDR2 YFSETQ. This CDR3 is 16 amino acids long. CDR3 sequence reads: CASSLAGLDVTGELFF. The CDR3 DNA follows: TGCGCCAGCAGCTTGGCTGGACTAGATGTTACCGGGGAGCTGTTTTTT.

This sequence joins TRBV5-1 and TRBJ2-6, with D tentatively TRBD2 (7 bases). The V gene lost 0 bases and the J gene lost 3 bases, with 10 bases spanning the gap. The CDR3 has 16 residues. Per the germline V gene, CDR1 is SGHRS and CDR2 is YFSETQ. CDR3 sequence: CASSLGGGGGANVLTF. The CDR3 DNA sequence: TGCGCCAGCAGCTTGGGGGGGGGCGGTGGGGCCAACGTCCTGACTTTC.

The rearrangement joins TRBV20-1 to TRBJ2-5; D remains unclear. This CDR3 contains 11 residues. The germline V gene encodes CDR1 DFQATT and CDR2 SNEGSKA (reference sequence). V was cut by 6 bases and J by 1 base, with 6 bases left in between. The CDR3 protein is CSASAQETQYF. The DNA of the CDR3 is TGCAGTGCCAGCGCCCAAGAGACCCAGTACTTC.